The clone carrying this TCR beta chain was seen at least ten times. What it binds is not known. This sample stems from a study of T cells in Graves' hyperthyroidism and ophthalmopathy. Study-level points and caveats: Model output signaled ophthalmopathy a median around 5.9 months ahead of onset.

Diagnostic decisions used clinical symptoms, serum thyroxine and TRAb, thyroid ultrasound and orbital computed tomography. Blood was drawn at first hyperthyroidism diagnosis, before any ophthalmopathy symptoms. Using RNA transcripts as the source, TCR beta CDR3 regions were amplified. Carried out on the TCR CDR3, a first-round RT-PCR used the HTBI primer set. TCRdb analysed the multiplex PCR reads with MiXCR anew, one entry per CDR3 protein. The table has approximately 620,000 distinct CDR3 sequences, approximately 15% seen once. Germline V CDR1 and CDR2: KGHSH, LQKENI. This CDR3 comprises 14 residues. V was cut by 3 bases and J by 1 base, with 9 bases left in between.

The TCR originated in a woman aged 25 to 39 with Graves' hyperthyroidism that later progressed to Graves' ophthalmopathy. This chain links TRBV18 with TRBJ1-2, with D unclear. The sample comprised blood. CDR3 DNA sequence: TGTGCCAGCTCACCGGCGGAAATTAACTATGGCTACACCTTC. It is translated as CASSPAEINYGYTF.